The present T cell receptor (beta chain) was sequenced within a study of regulatory T cells in long-lasting Graves disease. CDR3 regions were amplified by Arm-PCR using iRepertoire HTBI primers to build TCR beta libraries. TCRdb re-analysed the multiplex PCR reads in MiXCR, keeping a single row per CDR3 protein. Among some 600,000 distinct CDR3 sequences listed, 15% to 20% were seen once. The CDR3 sequence is 14 residues long. Trimming cost V 4 bases and J 5 bases, with 17 bases left between them. Germline V gene sequence: CDR1 DFQATT, CDR2 SNEGSKA (reference sequence). Stated time point: newly diagnosed GD, antithyroid drugs for less than 3 months. PBMCs provided the RNA from which the TCR library was made. This sample also belongs to another study, concerning T cells in Graves' hyperthyroidism and ophthalmopathy.

J is TRBJ1-1 and V is TRBV20-1; D perhaps matches TRBD1 (5 bases). The material was peripheral blood mononuclear cells (PBMCs), obtained at new diagnosis, from a patient treated with antithyroid drugs. The sequence was collected from a man aged 18 to 29 with Graves disease. CDR3 nucleotides: TGCAGTGCTACCCGCCTACAGGTGCGGACTGAAGCTTTCTTT. Its translation is CSATRLQVRTEAFF.